A single sample gave rise to the 19 T cell receptor beta chains below, sequenced in a study of neurological immune-mediated disorders. TCRdb re-called the 5' RACE reads with MiXCR, one entry per CDR3 protein. The sample carries about 74,000 distinct CDR3 sequences, 5.2% recorded once. Material for sequencing was PBMCs. The source is a man aged 18 to 35 with multiple sclerosis.

In DNA, the CDR3 is TGTGCCTGGAGTGCGGGACTAGCGGGTTCCTACGAGCAGTACTTC. As protein: CAWSAGLAGSYEQYF. This chain uses TRBV30 with TRBJ2-7; 12 bases fit TRBD2. This CDR3 has 15 amino acids. CDR1 and CDR2 from the germline V gene are GTSNPN and SVGIG (reference sequence). The J segment lost 1 base and the V segment lost 1 base, leaving 2 bases of the junction unmatched.

This clonotype came up many times. The chain has TRBV5-4 and TRBJ1-2; 9 nucleotides agree with TRBD1. The junction had 8 bases not matched to a gene; V was cut back by 0 bases and J by 5 bases. Germline V lookup: CDR1 SGHNT, CDR2 YYREEE (reference sequence). The CDR3 contains 16 residues. CDR3 bases: TGTGCCAGCAGCTTGGCCATACAGGGGGCAGGATATGGCTACACCTTC. Residues: CASSLAIQGAGYGYTF.

This clonotype was found many times. This chain joins TRBV6-2 or TRBV6-3 and TRBJ2-7; a weak D match, TRBD2 (5 bases). CDR1 is MNHEY and CDR2 is SVGEGT in the germline V gene. The CDR3 extends over 14 amino acids. Trimming pared 2 bases from V and 2 bases from J, leaving 10 bases between. Written as DNA, the CDR3 is TGTGCCAGCAGTTACGACGGACTTACCTACGAGCAGTACTTC. Its translation is CASSYDGLTYEQYF.

This clonotype was counted ten times or more. This chain links TRBV5-1 with TRBJ2-5; tentatively, D is TRBD1 (6 bases). Trimming cost V 2 bases and J 8 bases, with 16 bases left between them. The CDR3 is made up of 14 amino acids. CDR1 and CDR2 (germline): SGHRS, YFSETQ. CDR3 coding DNA: TGCGCCAGCAGCTTCTTTGACAGGACAGTTACCCAGTACTTC. As protein: CASSFFDRTVTQYF.

This clonotype showed up many times. This chain uses TRBV10-3 with TRBJ1-6; tentative D call: TRBD1 (5 bases). The germline V and J ends were trimmed by 11 bases and 3 bases, with 11 bases remaining between them. In germline, CDR1 is ENHRY, CDR2 SYGVKD. The CDR3 runs 13 residues. The CDR3 nucleotides read TGTGCCGCCCAGGGAAACTATAATTCACCCCTCCACTTT. As protein: CAAQGNYNSPLHF.

This clonotype was counted many times. The chain's CDR3 is CASSRGPLGYTF. CDR3 nucleotide sequence: TGTGCCAGCAGCAGGGGTCCTCTAGGCTACACCTTC. The chain employs TRBV12-3 or TRBV12-4 and TRBJ1-2, with D possibly matching TRBD1 (6 bases). This CDR3 spans 12 amino acids. V was trimmed by 6 bases and J by 8 bases, leaving 13 bases between them.

V gene TRBV20-1 combines with J gene TRBJ2-1, with 8 bases that match TRBD2. There are 12 residues in the CDR3. V lost 6 bases and J lost 6; bases outside the gene matches: 4. The germline CDR1 and CDR2 sequences are DFQATT and SNEGSKA (reference sequence). The DNA of the CDR3 is TGCAGTGCATGGACTAGCCTCAATGAGCAGTTCTTC. Its translation is CSAWTSLNEQFF.

This clonotype was picked up many times. The CDR3 sequence is CSVPDPHEQFF. DNA of the CDR3: TGCAGTGTCCCGGACCCGCATGAGCAGTTCTTC. The chain joins TRBV20-1 to TRBJ2-1; D ambiguous. The germline V gene encodes CDR1 DFQATT and CDR2 SNEGSKA (reference sequence). V lost 7 bases and J lost 8, with 12 bases in between. The CDR3 has 11 amino acids.

Regarding this clonotype: A much larger clonotype is one base distant, so this may be a read error. This sequence joins TRBV2 and TRBJ1-5; D unresolved. This CDR3 spans 16 amino acids. Germline-derived CDR1 and CDR2 are SNHLY and FYNNEI. The CDR3 bases are TGTGCCAGCAGGGAAGGTTCGGTCGTTAGCAATCAGCCCCAGAATTTT. Translation: CASREGSVVSNQPQNF.

In this sample, this clonotype turned up many times. V gene TRBV5-1 combines with J gene TRBJ2-2, with TRBD1 matching over 8 bases. This CDR3 is built from 15 residues. CDR1 is SGHRS, CDR2 YFSETQ, per germline. The V and J ends lost 3 bases and 4 bases, in that order; junction bases with no gene match: 5. This CDR3 is CASSYRQGPTGELFF. Written as DNA, the CDR3 is TGCGCCAGCAGCTACCGACAGGGGCCCACCGGGGAGCTGTTTTTT.

This clonotype came up many times. One junction end does not reproduce the germline sequence, and a read error may be involved. The V call is TRBV7-2, the J call TRBJ1-5, with D unresolved. The V gene's germline CDR1 is SGHTA and CDR2 FQGNSA. The CDR3 consists of 16 residues. The CDR3 DNA is TGTGCCAGCAGCTTAGCGGGCGGAACAGTTAATCAGCCCCAGAATTTT. It specifies CASSLAGGTVNQPQNF.

This clonotype was counted many times. The chain joins TRBV11-2 to TRBJ2-3, with D perhaps matching TRBD1 (6 bases). Trimming left V 5 bases short and J 2 bases short, with 14 bases between. The CDR3 has 15 residues. Germline V gene data show CDR1 as SGHAT and CDR2 as FQNNGV. Written as DNA, the CDR3 is TGTGCCAGCAGCCGAGACAGGCCCAACACAGATACGCAGTATTTT. It encodes CASSRDRPNTDTQYF.

This clonotype was seen many times. CDR3 DNA sequence: TGTGCCAGCAGTTTACGTCAGGGAAGAAATGAGCAGTTCTTC. It yields the protein CASSLRQGRNEQFF. The genes are TRBV12-3 or TRBV12-4 and TRBJ2-1; D possibly corresponds to TRBD1 (5 bases). V was shortened by 2 bases and J by 7 bases, with 12 bases between the two germline ends. The CDR3 totals 14 residues.

This clonotype was observed at least ten times. One end of the junction is discordant with germline, which a read error may explain. The chain couples TRBV20-1 to TRBJ2-1; 8 bases are a match to TRBD2. The CDR3 length is 10 residues. Germline CDR1 reads DFQATT; CDR2 reads SNEGSKA (reference sequence). The CDR3 is CSADQGLVYF. Here the CDR3 DNA reads TGCAGTGCTGATCAGGGACTAGTCTATTTC.

This clonotype was counted a few times. V is TRBV5-5 and J is TRBJ1-4; TRBD1 matches at 8 bases. Germline V gives CDR1 SGHKS, CDR2 YYEKEE (reference sequence). The junction had 4 bases not matched to a gene; V was cut back by 3 bases and J by 0 bases. This CDR3 region has 16 residues. This chain's CDR3 is CASSSGQGATNEKLFF. DNA of the CDR3: TGTGCCAGCAGCTCAGGACAGGGTGCAACTAATGAAAAACTGTTTTTT.

The table lists this clonotype with many counts. V and J are TRBV5-1 and TRBJ2-2; D unresolved. The germline CDR1 and CDR2 sequences are SGHRS and YFSETQ. V was cut by 2 bases and J by 5 bases, with 10 bases left in between. The CDR3 covers 14 residues. CDR3 in amino acids: CASSFDHATGELFF. The DNA for the CDR3 is TGCGCCAGCAGCTTCGATCATGCGACCGGGGAGCTGTTTTTT. The full variable domain, rest sourced from reference TRBV5-1 and TRBJ2-2, is KAGVTQTPRYLIKTRGQQVTLSCSPISGHRSVSWYQQTPGQGLQFLFEYFSETQRNKGNFPGRFSGRQFSNSRSEMNVSTLELGDSALYLCASSFDHATGELFFGEGSRLTVL.

This clonotype was recorded at least ten times. The rearrangement joins TRBV29-1 to TRBJ2-1; 10 bases fit TRBD2. The CDR3 spans 17 residues. Germline trimming cut 0 bases from V and 1 base from J; bases unmatched to any gene: 6. Germline CDR1 and CDR2: SQVTM and ANQGSEA. CDR3 in DNA: TGCAGCGTTGAAGATCTGGCTAGCGGGAGTTCCTACAATGAGCAGTTCTTC. Protein sequence: CSVEDLASGSSYNEQFF.

The gene calls are TRBV12-3 or TRBV12-4 and TRBJ1-1; D possibly corresponds to TRBD1 (5 bases). The CDR3 has 11 residues. V lost 6 bases and J 5 bases, leaving 7 bases between the germline ends. The DNA for the CDR3 is TGTGCCAGCAGGCGGGGGACTGAAGCTTTCTTT. Translating it yields CASRRGTEAFF.

With respect to this clonotype: With a much larger clone just one base away, this may be a read error. The chain joins TRBV7-7 to TRBJ2-5, with unresolved D. CDR1 and CDR2 (germline): SSHAT, FNYEAQ (reference sequence). The CDR3 has 15 residues. Trimming took off 3 bases at V and 1 base at J, with 12 bases between the two ends. The CDR3 nucleotides read TGTGCCAGCAGCTTTGGTCCGAGATTCCAAGAGACCCAGTACTTC. Translating gives CASSFGPRFQETQYF.